The 16 T cell receptor beta chains listed next were all sequenced from one sample in a study of vaccination effects on CD4 cells after COVID-19. Produced via immunoSEQ multiplex PCR; TCRdb's table is partial and in-frame only. The data show about 66,000 clones, 70% to 85% seen once. These TCRs are of unknown antigen specificity. Culture proceeded for 10 days, and CD4+ T cells were then isolated. Subjects were given two BNT162b2 or mRNA-1273 vaccine doses. The sequencing used CD4+ T cells from PBMCs cultured without peptide, collected after COVID-19 vaccination. The receptors were gathered from a human donor who received a COVID-19 vaccine.

The rearrangement uses TRBV6-6 and TRBJ1-1, with D possibly matching TRBD1 (6 bases). This CDR3 comprises 13 residues. Germline CDR1 MNHNY, CDR2 SVGAGI (reference sequence). V was clipped by 5 bases and J by 8 bases, with 15 bases between them. CDR3 coding DNA: TGTGCCAGCAGTAGAATTCCAGGGGAAGAAGCTTTCTTT. It yields the protein CASSRIPGEEAFF.

There are a few counts of this clone. The V and J genes are TRBV6-6 and TRBJ1-3; D is unclear. Germline assignment: CDR1 MNHNY and CDR2 SVGAGI (reference sequence). The CDR3 runs to 14 residues. Deletions cut 6 bases from V and 0 bases from J, with 9 bases between. The CDR3 coding sequence is TGTGCCAGCAGAGAACAGAACTCTGGAAACACCATATATTTT. Translation: CASREQNSGNTIYF.

The rearrangement links TRBV28 to TRBJ1-5; D possibly corresponds to TRBD1 (6 bases). Trimming left V 5 bases short and J 1 base short, with 15 bases between. The CDR3 is 16 amino acids. The germline CDR1 and CDR2 sequences are MDHEN and SYDVKM. DNA for the CDR3: TGTGCCAGCAGTCAAGGGGGGGATATCAGCAATCAGCCCCAGCATTTT. Translated: CASSQGGDISNQPQHF. Full variable domain (outside the CDR3, taken from reference TRBV28 and TRBJ1-5): DVKVTQSSRYLVKRTGEKVFLECVQDMDHENMFWYRQDPGLGLRLIYFSYDVKMKEKGDIPEGYSVSREKKERFSLILESASTNQTSMYLCASSQGGDISNQPQHFGDGTRLSIL.

This clone was counted a few times. This chain connects TRBV5-4 to TRBJ1-2; D not certain. Germline V CDR1 and CDR2: SGHNT, YYREEE (reference sequence). Trimming took off 0 bases at V and 4 bases at J, with 10 bases between the two ends. The CDR3 spans 14 residues. This chain's CDR3 is CASSLAAATYGYTF. The DNA of the CDR3 is TGTGCCAGCAGCTTGGCCGCGGCTACCTATGGCTACACCTTC.

This clone appeared a few times. The V call is TRBV11-2, the J call TRBJ1-6; maybe TRBD1 (5 bases). Germline loops: CDR1 SGHAT, CDR2 FQNNGV. The CDR3 length is 15 residues. V was pared by 2 bases and J by 9 bases, with 14 bases between. The CDR3: CASSLTVAGGSPLHF. CDR3 bases: TGTGCCAGCAGCTTAACGGTCGCGGGGGGTTCACCCCTCCACTTT. Combining the CDR3 with reference TRBV11-2 and TRBJ1-6 gives the whole variable domain EAGVAQSPRYKIIEKRQSVAFWCNPISGHATLYWYQQILGQGPKLLIQFQNNGVVDDSQLPKDRFSAERLKGVDSTLKIQPAKLEDSAVYLCASSLTVAGGSPLHFGNGTRLTVT.

CDR3 residues: CASTTKGVPDSPLHF. CDR3 in DNA: TGTGCCAGTACCACCAAAGGGGTACCGGATTCACCCCTCCACTTT. The chain has TRBV19 and TRBJ1-6; a weak D match, TRBD1 (5 bases). V was clipped by 7 bases and J by 8 bases, with 18 bases between them. Germline CDR1 reads LNHDA; CDR2 reads SQIVND (reference sequence). The CDR3 contains 15 residues.

The chain has TRBV3-1 (or the pseudogene TRBV3-2) and TRBJ2-1, with unresolved D. With 2 bases removed from V and 5 bases from J, the gap between germline ends came to 16 bases. Germline-derived CDR1 and CDR2 are LGHDT and YNNKEL (reference sequence). The CDR3 is made up of 16 amino acids. Here the CDR3 reads CASSQSATVVNNEQFF. CDR3 coding DNA: TGTGCCAGCAGCCAATCGGCCACCGTGGTTAACAATGAGCAGTTCTTC.

The V and J genes are TRBV11-2 and TRBJ2-6; weak D call: TRBD1 (5 bases). Germline CDR1 reads SGHAT; CDR2 reads FQNNGV. V dropped 3 bases and J dropped 1 base, with 7 bases sitting between them. The CDR3 length is 15 residues. The CDR3: CASSFGASGANVLTF. CDR3 nucleotides: TGTGCCAGCAGCTTTGGGGCGTCTGGGGCCAACGTCCTGACTTTC.

V is TRBV5-5 and J is TRBJ1-2; a weak D match, TRBD1 (5 bases). Looked up from germline, CDR1 is SGHKS and CDR2 is YYEKEE (reference sequence). The CDR3 is 15 residues long. The ends were cut back, 5 bases at V and 2 bases at J, with 16 bases in the middle. The CDR3 reads CASRWDGVLNYGYTF. The CDR3 region has the DNA TGTGCCAGCAGGTGGGACGGAGTCCTAAACTATGGCTACACCTTC.

The chain joins TRBV18 to TRBJ1-1; D uncertain. The CDR3 has 17 amino acids. CDR1 KGHSH and CDR2 LQKENI come from the germline V gene. Deletions cut 1 base from V and 1 base from J, with 16 bases between. The CDR3 nucleotides are TGTGCCAGCTCACCACGGTCGGGAGGGCGCGGGAACACTGAAGCTTTCTTT. This translates into CASSPRSGGRGNTEAFF.

The V and J genes are TRBV3-1 (or the pseudogene TRBV3-2) and TRBJ1-6; D remains ambiguous. Germline CDR1 LGHDT, CDR2 YNNKEL (reference sequence). The CDR3 runs 11 residues. Trimming shortened V by 1 base and J by 14 bases, and 6 bases separated the two germline ends. The chain's CDR3 is CASSQVGTLHF. CDR3 nucleotides: TGTGCCAGCAGCCAAGTCGGAACCCTCCACTTT.

This clone was detected once. The chain has TRBV5-1 and TRBJ2-3; D call uncertain. Germline loops: CDR1 SGHRS, CDR2 YFSETQ. V was clipped by 0 bases and J by 3 bases, with 8 bases between them. CDR3 length: 14 amino acids. CDR3: CASSLGVLTDTQYF. The CDR3, as DNA: TGCGCCAGCAGCTTGGGGGTCCTTACAGATACGCAGTATTTT. The complete variable domain, with remaining parts taken from reference TRBV5-1 and TRBJ2-3, reads KAGVTQTPRYLIKTRGQQVTLSCSPISGHRSVSWYQQTPGQGLQFLFEYFSETQRNKGNFPGRFSGRQFSNSRSEMNVSTLELGDSALYLCASSLGVLTDTQYFGPGTRLTVL.

This clone appeared a few times. The V and J genes are TRBV5-6 and TRBJ1-4; D gene unclear. The V and J ends lost 3 bases and 8 bases respectively, with 20 bases between them. Germline CDR1 is SGHDT and CDR2 is YYEEEE. This CDR3 is built from 16 residues. The chain's CDR3 is CASSSYRTSIEEKLFF. CDR3 in DNA: TGTGCCAGCAGCTCGTATCGAACGTCTATAGAGGAAAAACTGTTTTTT.

This rearrangement joins TRBV7-9 to TRBJ2-7; unclear D gene. This CDR3 is 15 amino acids long. Germline-derived CDR1 and CDR2 are SEHNR and FQNEAQ (reference sequence). V was clipped by 5 bases and J by 1 base, with 15 bases between them. The CDR3 nucleotides read TGTGCCAGCAGCCTTGCGTCGGGCCCTTCCTACGAGCAGTACGTC. Protein sequence: CASSLASGPSYEQYV.

The V and J genes are TRBV3-1 (or the pseudogene TRBV3-2) and TRBJ2-4; D gene uncertain. Deletions cut 3 bases from V and 0 bases from J, with 3 bases between. CDR1 and CDR2 from the germline V gene are LGHDT and YNNKEL (reference sequence). The CDR3 has 13 amino acids. The chain's CDR3 is CASSHGAKNIQYF. The CDR3 bases are TGTGCCAGCAGCCATGGAGCCAAAAACATTCAGTACTTC.

The V gene is TRBV2, the J gene TRBJ2-7; 9 positions agree with TRBD1. Trimming at V came to 6 bases and at J to 8 bases, leaving 11 bases not matched to a gene. Germline CDR1 reads SNHLY; CDR2 reads FYNNEI. CDR3 size: 14 residues. CDR3 region: CASRGQGTLMQQYV. The DNA for the CDR3 is TGTGCCAGCAGGGGACAGGGAACCCTCATGCAGCAGTACGTC.